Only one count was recorded for the clone carrying this TCR beta chain. These data belong to a study of blood T cell repertoires in COVID-19. About the study: Sites in the United States, Italy and Spain provided acute and convalescent COVID-19 samples.

Patients at the Seattle site were enrolled during active infection and followed longitudinally. The authors' processing: Amplifying reference gene primers gave estimates of nucleated cell counts. The table came from immunoSEQ multiplex PCR; TCRdb's copy has only in-frame clones and leaves some out. V, J and clone size were drawn from that table, and D and trimming were deduced from the DNA. The sample lists roughly 200,000 clones, approximately 87% occurring once. The trim removed 5 bases at V and 2 bases at J, leaving 13 bases unmatched. Germline CDR1 is SGHAT and CDR2 is FQNNGV. The CDR3 covers 17 residues.

The receptor was isolated from a person aged 65 to 85 with COVID-19, enrolled during active disease. The genes are TRBV11-2 and TRBJ2-7; TRBD1 aligns across 9 bases. The sequenced sample was peripheral blood. CDR3 loop: CASSATGTGNSPYEQYF. As DNA, the CDR3 is TGTGCCAGCAGCGCGACCGGGACAGGGAATTCCCCCTACGAGCAGTACTTC.